Listed below are T cell receptor beta chains from one sample, sequenced in a study of T cell repertoires in cytomegalovirus infection. TCRdb reanalysed the reads using MiXCR and keeps one entry per CDR3 protein. The profile shows roughly 340,000 distinct CDR3 sequences, about 27% of them singletons. These receptors are not linked to any known antigen. This specimen consisted of cultured PBMCs, obtained from culture after CMV antigen stimulation. Receptor source: a human donor in good health (CMV status not recorded). Some clones in this sample may be carry-over from other donors' samples. The CDR3 runs from the conserved cysteine through the conserved F or W. A D gene is named only where the DNA matches it firmly. Clone size appears in some rows only: once, few, many, or a class for an expanded clone.

>.|TRBJ2-3|15|.|TRBV28
TGTGCCAGCAGCAACGTGGGCGGACTCACAGATACGCAGTATTTT
CASSNVGGLTDTQYF
>TRBD2|TRBJ2-2|16|few|TRBV12-3/TRBV12-4
TGTGCCAGCAGTTCTAGCGGGGGAGCTAACACCGGGGAGCTGTTTTTT
CASSSSGGANTGELFF
>.|TRBJ2-5|14|.|TRBV20-1
TGCAGTGCTGGTCACGGGGGAGCACAAGAGACCCAGTACTTC
CSAGHGGAQETQYF
>TRBD2|TRBJ2-1|16|.|TRBV6-1
TGTGCCAGCAGTTGGCGGTCCAGCGGGGCTTCCAATGAGCAGTTCTTC
CASSWRSSGASNEQFF
>.|TRBJ1-5|17|few|TRBV20-1
TGCAGTGCTGGGGAATCCGCCAGGGGCTTGAGCAATCAGCCCCAGCATTTT
CSAGESARGLSNQPQHF
>TRBD1|TRBJ2-2|15|.|TRBV3-1
TGTGCCAGCAGCCAAGTACAGGGGGCCACCGGGGAGCTGTTTTTT
CASSQVQGATGELFF
>.|TRBJ2-1|14|many|TRBV20-1
TGCAGTGCCCTAGAGACCACGGGTTACAATGAGCAGTTCTTC
CSALETTGYNEQFF
>.|TRBJ2-2|14|few|TRBV19
TGTGCCAGTAGTACAAGCTATCCCACCGGGGAGCTGTTTTTT
CASSTSYPTGELFF
>.|TRBJ1-5|16|.|TRBV6-1
TGTGCCAGCAGGAGGGCACACAGGGATAGCAATCAGCCCCAGCATTTT
CASRRAHRDSNQPQHF
>TRBD1|TRBJ1-3|12|.|TRBV20-1
TGCAGCGCACAGGGGACGGGAAACACCATATATTTT
CSAQGTGNTIYF
>TRBD2|TRBJ2-1|15|few|TRBV4-1
TGCGCCAGCAGCCAAGGAAGCGGGGGGAGTAATGAGCAGTTCTTC
CASSQGSGGSNEQFF
>.|TRBJ2-7|15|.|TRBV7-9
TGTGCCAGCAGCTCTTGGCTCGAGGGGATTTACGAGCAGTACTTC
CASSSWLEGIYEQYF
>.|TRBJ2-7|13|many|TRBV12-3/TRBV12-4
TGTGCCAGCAGTTGGGGACAAGCGTACGAGCAGTACTTC
CASSWGQAYEQYF
>.|TRBJ1-5|13|few|TRBV19
TGTGCCGGCCAGAAGGGCCGGGATCAGCCCCAGCATTTT
CAGQKGRDQPQHF
>.|TRBJ2-5|13|.|TRBV2
TGTGCCACCAGGGGGGAAATCCAAGAGACCCAGTACTTC
CATRGEIQETQYF
>.|TRBJ1-1|13|few|TRBV7-9
TGTGCCAGCACCTTGGACGGATTCACTGAAGCTTTCTTT
CASTLDGFTEAFF
>.|TRBJ1-6|15|many|TRBV7-8
TGTGCCAGCAGCTTAGTAGGACCCTACGATTCACCCCTCCACTTT
CASSLVGPYDSPLHF
>.|TRBJ1-2|17|.|TRBV15
TGTGCCACCAGCCCCGAGCCGGCATGGGCTGATAACTATGGCTACACCTTC
CATSPEPAWADNYGYTF
>.|TRBJ2-7|11|.|TRBV7-6
TGTGCCAGCAGCTCCAACCGTGAGCAGTACTTC
CASSSNREQYF
>.|TRBJ2-7|14|few|TRBV11-2
TGTGCCAGCAGCCAGACAGTTCAAGCCTACGAGCAGTACTTC
CASSQTVQAYEQYF
>TRBD2|TRBJ2-7|14|few|TRBV7-9
TGTGCCAGCAGCCCCGGGACTAGTCACTACGAGCAGTACTTC
CASSPGTSHYEQYF
>.|TRBJ1-2|16|.|TRBV12-5
TGTGCTAGTGGTTTGCCTACAGGAGGGGTACTGCATGGCTACACCTTC
CASGLPTGGVLHGYTF
>.|TRBJ2-3|14|.|TRBV11-2
TGTGCCAGCAGCTTAGTTAAGCCTAAAGATACGCAGTATTTT
CASSLVKPKDTQYF
>TRBD2|TRBJ2-3|13|few|TRBV7-9
TGTGCCAGCACTTACGGGGGGGATCATACGCAGTATTTT
CASTYGGDHTQYF
>TRBD1|TRBJ2-1|17|many|TRBV7-6
TGTGCCAGCAGCCGGACAGGGGGAGGTAGCGGGAACTATGAGCAGTTCTTC
CASSRTGGGSGNYEQFF
>.|TRBJ2-7|12|once|TRBV6-5
TGTGCCAGCAGTCGGGACGACTACGAGCAGTACTTC
CASSRDDYEQYF
>.|TRBJ1-4|15|.|TRBV27
TGTGCCAGCAGTTTGAGGGGGGGGGCAGGAGAAAAACTGTTTTTT
CASSLRGGAGEKLFF
>.|TRBJ1-1|15|few|TRBV4-2
TGTGCCAGCAGCCACGACGGGGGCTGGAACACTGAAGCTTTCTTT
CASSHDGGWNTEAFF
>TRBD1|TRBJ1-2|18|few|TRBV10-3
TGTGCCATCAGTGAGTCTAACTTCGGGACAGGACGAATCTATGGCTACACCTTC
CAISESNFGTGRIYGYTF
>.|TRBJ1-2|14|.|TRBV6-1
TGTGCCAGCAGTGAAGCGCTCAGGAGCTCTGGCTACACCTTC
CASSEALRSSGYTF
>.|TRBJ1-5|15|.|TRBV6-4
TGTGCCAGCGGCCGGGGGGGCAGTTCAAATCAGCCCCAGCTTTTT
CASGRGGSSNQPQLF
>.|TRBJ1-4|19|few|TRBV6-5
TGTGCCAGCAGTTACTCGGGTTATGCACGGACTGCAACTAATGAAAAACTGTTTTTT
CASSYSGYARTATNEKLFF
>.|TRBJ1-1|13|.|TRBV7-3
TGTGCCAGCAGCAGGGAGGTGAACACTGAAGCTTTCTTT
CASSREVNTEAFF
>TRBD1|TRBJ2-3|13|few|TRBV6-5
TGTGCCAGCCGGGACAGTAGCACAGATACGCAGTATTTT
CASRDSSTDTQYF
>.|TRBJ2-2|14|few|TRBV20-1
TGCAGTGCTAGAGTTGCAGGGAACACCGGGGAGCTGTTTTTT
CSARVAGNTGELFF
>.|TRBJ2-1|12|.|TRBV7-7
TGTGCTATCCCACCCGAGCGAGATGAGCAGTTCTTC
CAIPPERDEQFF
>.|TRBJ2-7|15|.|TRBV27
TGTGCCAGCAGTTTACTTAGGCAGACCAACAGCGAGCAGTACTTC
CASSLLRQTNSEQYF
>.|TRBJ2-2|14|few|TRBV7-8
TGTGCCAGCAGCTATGATTTGACGACCGGGGAGCTGTTTTTT
CASSYDLTTGELFF